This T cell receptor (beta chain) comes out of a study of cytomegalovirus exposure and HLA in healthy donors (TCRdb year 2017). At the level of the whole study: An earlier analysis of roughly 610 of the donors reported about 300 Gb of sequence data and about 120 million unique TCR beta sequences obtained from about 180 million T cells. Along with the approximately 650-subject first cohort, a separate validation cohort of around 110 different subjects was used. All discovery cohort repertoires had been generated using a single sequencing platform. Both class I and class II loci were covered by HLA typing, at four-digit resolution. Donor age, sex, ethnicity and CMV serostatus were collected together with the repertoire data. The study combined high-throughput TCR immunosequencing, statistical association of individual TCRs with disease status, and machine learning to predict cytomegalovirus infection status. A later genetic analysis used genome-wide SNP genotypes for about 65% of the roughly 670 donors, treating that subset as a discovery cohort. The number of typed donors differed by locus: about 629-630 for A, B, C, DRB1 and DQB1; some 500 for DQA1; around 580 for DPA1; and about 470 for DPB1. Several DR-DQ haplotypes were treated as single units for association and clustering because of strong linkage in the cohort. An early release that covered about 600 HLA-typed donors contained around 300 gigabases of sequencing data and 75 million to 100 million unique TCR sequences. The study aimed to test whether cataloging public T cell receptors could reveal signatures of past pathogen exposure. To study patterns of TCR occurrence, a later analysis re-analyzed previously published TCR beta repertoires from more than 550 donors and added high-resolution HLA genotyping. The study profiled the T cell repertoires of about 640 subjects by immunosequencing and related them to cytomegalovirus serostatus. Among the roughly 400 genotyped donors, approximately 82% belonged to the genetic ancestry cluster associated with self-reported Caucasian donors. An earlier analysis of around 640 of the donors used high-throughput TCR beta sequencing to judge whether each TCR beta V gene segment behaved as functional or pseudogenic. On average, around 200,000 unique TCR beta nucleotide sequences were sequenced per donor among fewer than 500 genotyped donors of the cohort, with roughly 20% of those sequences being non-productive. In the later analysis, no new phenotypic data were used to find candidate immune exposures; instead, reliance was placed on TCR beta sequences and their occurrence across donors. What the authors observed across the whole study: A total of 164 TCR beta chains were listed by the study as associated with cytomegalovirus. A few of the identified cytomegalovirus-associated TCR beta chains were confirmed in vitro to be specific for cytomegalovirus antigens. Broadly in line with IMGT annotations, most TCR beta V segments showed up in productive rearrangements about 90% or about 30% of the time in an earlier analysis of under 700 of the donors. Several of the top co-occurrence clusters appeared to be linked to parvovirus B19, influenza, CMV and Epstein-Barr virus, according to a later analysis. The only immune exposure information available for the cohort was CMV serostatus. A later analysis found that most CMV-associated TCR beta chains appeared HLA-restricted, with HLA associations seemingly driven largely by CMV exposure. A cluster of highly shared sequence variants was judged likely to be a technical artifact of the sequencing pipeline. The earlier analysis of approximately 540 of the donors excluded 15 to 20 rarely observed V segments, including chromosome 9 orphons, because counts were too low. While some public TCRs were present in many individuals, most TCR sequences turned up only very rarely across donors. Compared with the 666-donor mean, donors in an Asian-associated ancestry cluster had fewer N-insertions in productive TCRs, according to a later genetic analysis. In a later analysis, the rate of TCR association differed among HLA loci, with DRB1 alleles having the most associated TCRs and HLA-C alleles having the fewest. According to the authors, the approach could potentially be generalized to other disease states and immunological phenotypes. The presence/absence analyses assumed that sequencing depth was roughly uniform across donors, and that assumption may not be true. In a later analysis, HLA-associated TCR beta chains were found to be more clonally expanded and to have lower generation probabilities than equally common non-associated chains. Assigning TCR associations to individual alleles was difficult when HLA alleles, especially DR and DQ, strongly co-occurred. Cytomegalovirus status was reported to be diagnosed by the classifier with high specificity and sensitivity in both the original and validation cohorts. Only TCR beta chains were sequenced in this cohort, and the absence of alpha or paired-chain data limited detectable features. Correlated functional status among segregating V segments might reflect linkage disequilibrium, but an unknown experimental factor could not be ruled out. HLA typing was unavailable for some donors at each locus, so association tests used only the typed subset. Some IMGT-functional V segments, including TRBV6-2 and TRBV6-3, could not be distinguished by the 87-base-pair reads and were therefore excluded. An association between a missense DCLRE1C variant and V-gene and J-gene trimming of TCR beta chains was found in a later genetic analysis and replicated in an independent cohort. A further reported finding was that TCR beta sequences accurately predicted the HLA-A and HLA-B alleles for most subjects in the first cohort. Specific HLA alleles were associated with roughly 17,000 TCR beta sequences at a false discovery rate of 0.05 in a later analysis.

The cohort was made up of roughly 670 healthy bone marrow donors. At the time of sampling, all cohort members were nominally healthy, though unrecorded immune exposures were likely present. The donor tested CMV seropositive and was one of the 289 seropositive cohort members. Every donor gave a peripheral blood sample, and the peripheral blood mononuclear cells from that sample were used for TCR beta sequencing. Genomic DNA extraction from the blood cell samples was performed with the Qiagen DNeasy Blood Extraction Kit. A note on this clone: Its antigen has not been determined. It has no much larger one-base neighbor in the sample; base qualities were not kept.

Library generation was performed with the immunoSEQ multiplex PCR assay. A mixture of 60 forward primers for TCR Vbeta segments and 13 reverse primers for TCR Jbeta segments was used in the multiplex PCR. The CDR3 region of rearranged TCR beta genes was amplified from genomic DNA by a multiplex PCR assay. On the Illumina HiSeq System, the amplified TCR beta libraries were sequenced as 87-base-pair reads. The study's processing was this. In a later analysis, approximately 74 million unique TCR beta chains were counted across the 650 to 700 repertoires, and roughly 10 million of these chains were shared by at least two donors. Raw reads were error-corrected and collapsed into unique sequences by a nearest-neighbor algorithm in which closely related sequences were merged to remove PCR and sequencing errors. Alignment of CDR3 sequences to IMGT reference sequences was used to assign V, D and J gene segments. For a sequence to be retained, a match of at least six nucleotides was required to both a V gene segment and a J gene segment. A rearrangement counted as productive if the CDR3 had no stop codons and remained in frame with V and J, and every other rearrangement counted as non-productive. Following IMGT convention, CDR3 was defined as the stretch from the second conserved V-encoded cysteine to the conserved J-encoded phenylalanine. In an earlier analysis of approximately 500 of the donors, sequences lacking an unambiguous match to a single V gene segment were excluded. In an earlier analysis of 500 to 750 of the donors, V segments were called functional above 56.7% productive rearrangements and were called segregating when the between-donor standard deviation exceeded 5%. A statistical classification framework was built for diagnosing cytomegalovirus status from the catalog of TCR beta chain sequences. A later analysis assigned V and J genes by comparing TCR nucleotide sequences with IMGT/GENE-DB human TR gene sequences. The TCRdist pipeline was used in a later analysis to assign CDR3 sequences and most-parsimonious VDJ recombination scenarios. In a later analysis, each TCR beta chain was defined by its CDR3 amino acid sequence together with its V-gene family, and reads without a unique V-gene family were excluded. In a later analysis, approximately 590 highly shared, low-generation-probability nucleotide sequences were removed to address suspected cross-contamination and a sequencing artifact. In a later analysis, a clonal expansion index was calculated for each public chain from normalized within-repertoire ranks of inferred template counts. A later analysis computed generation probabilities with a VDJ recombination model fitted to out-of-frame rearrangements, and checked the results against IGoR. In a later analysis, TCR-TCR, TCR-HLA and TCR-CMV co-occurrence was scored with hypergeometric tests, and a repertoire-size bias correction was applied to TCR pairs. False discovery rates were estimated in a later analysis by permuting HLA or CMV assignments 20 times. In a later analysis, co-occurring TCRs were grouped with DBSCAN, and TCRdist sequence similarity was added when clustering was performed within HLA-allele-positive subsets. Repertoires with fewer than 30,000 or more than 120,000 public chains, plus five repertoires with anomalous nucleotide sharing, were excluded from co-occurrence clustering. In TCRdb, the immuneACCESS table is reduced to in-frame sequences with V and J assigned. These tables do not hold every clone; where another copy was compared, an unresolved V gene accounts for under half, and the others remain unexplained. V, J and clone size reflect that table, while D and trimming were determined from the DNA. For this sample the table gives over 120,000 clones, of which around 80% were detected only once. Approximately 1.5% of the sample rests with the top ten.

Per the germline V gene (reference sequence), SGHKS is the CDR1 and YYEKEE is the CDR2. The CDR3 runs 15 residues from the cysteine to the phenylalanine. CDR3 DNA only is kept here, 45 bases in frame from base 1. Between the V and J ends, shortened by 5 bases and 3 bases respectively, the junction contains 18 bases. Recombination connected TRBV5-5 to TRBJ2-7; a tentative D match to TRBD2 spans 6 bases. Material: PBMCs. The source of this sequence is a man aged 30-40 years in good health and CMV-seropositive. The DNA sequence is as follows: TGTGCCAGCAGAGTCGCCCGGGACTCGTTCTACGAGCAGTACTTC. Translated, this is CASRVARDSFYEQYF.